The T cell receptor (beta chain) described here comes from a study of blood T cell repertoires in COVID-19. Per germline, CDR1 LGHNA and CDR2 YNFKEQ. This CDR3 spans 14 amino acids. V lost 1 base and J lost 3, with 9 bases in between. Assay: immunoSEQ multiplex PCR; the TCRdb copy retains only in-frame clones and omits some. The sample lists fewer than 250,000 clones, over 65% occurring once. Sequencing input: peripheral blood. This TCR was sampled from a woman in her 70s with active or convalescent COVID-19. This chain uses TRBV4-2 with TRBJ1-1; tentative D call: TRBD1 (5 bases). In nucleotides, the CDR3 is TGTGCCAGCAGCCAAGGGGGCCGACACACTGAAGCTTTCTTT. As protein: CASSQGGRHTEAFF.